Each of the 5 T cell receptor beta chains below was sequenced from the same sample in a study of blood T cell repertoires in COVID-19. Using immunoSEQ multiplex PCR, the repertoire was profiled, and TCRdb retains in-frame clones only, with some absent. The sample shows 35,000 to 40,000 clones, about 88% of them seen only once. Specimen: peripheral blood. The source of these receptors is a human donor in a cohort sampled during active COVID-19.

This clone was seen a single time. The rearrangement joins TRBV5-4 to TRBJ2-3, with D tentatively TRBD2 (7 bases). The germline V and J ends were trimmed by 9 bases and 0 bases, with 17 bases remaining between them. This CDR3 is 15 amino acids long. In germline, CDR1 is SGHNT, CDR2 YYREEE (reference sequence). The CDR3 region is CATGGGGSSTDTQYF. In DNA, the CDR3 is TGTGCCACGGGGGGCGGCGGATCTAGCACAGATACGCAGTATTTT.

The chain employs TRBV7-6 and TRBJ2-7; TRBD2 matches at 7 bases. The CDR3 sequence is 11 residues long. J lost 6 bases, V lost 5 bases, and 1 base had no gene match. The V gene's germline CDR1 is SGHVS and CDR2 FNYEAQ. CDR3 sequence reads: CASSRGGEQYF. DNA of the CDR3: TGTGCCAGCAGCCGCGGGGGCGAGCAGTACTTC. Together with reference TRBV7-6 and TRBJ2-7, the CDR3 gives the full variable domain: GAGVSQSPRYKVTKRGQDVALRCDPISGHVSLYWYRQALGQGPEFLTYFNYEAQQDKSGLPNDRFSAERPEGSISTLTIQRTEQRDSAMYRCASSRGGEQYFGPGTRLTVT.

This chain joins TRBV2 and TRBJ1-2; D is uncertain. V was trimmed by 2 bases and J by 14 bases, leaving 12 bases between them. This CDR3 is 11 amino acids long. Germline lookup yields CDR1 SNHLY and CDR2 FYNNEI. The CDR3 is CASSENRGRTF. The CDR3 DNA follows: TGTGCCAGCAGTGAAAACCGCGGTAGGACCTTC.

The chain carries TRBV2 and TRBJ1-1; 12 nucleotides match TRBD1. The CDR3 spans 17 residues. V shed 0 bases, J shed 4 bases, and the junction held 6 bases outside the gene matches. CDR1 and CDR2 (germline): SNHLY, FYNNEI. The CDR3 protein is CASSEARGDRGLTEAFF. In DNA form, the CDR3 reads TGTGCCAGCAGTGAAGCTCGAGGGGACAGGGGGCTCACTGAAGCTTTCTTT.

The sample holds one count of this clone. CDR3 in amino acids: CASSLDSSYNSPLHF. The CDR3 bases are TGTGCCAGCAGCTTGGACAGCTCCTATAATTCACCCCTCCACTTT. The rearrangement joins TRBV7-9 to TRBJ1-6; the D gene is possibly TRBD1 (6 bases). The germline V gene has CDR1 SEHNR and CDR2 FQNEAQ (reference sequence). The CDR3 sequence is 15 residues long. Deletions cut 3 bases from V and 0 bases from J, with 6 bases between.